The table lists the clone carrying this T cell receptor beta chain with many counts. Multiplex PCR in two rounds served to amplify TCR beta CDR3 from genomic DNA. Amplification during the initial PCR round employed primers specific to each TRBV and TRBJ gene. TCRdb used MiXCR to reprocess the multiplex PCR reads, holding one entry per CDR3 protein. The sample includes tens of thousands of distinct CDR3 sequences, roughly 40% of them seen just once. The CDR3 is 13 amino acids. In germline, CDR1 is DFQATT, CDR2 SNEGSKA (reference sequence). V was clipped by 4 bases and J by 5 bases, with 12 bases between them. The data were obtained in a study of prognosis after radiotherapy for stage I lung cancer.

The sample here was PBMCs, taken before or after stereotactic body radiation therapy (not recorded which). The chain couples TRBV20-1 to TRBJ2-1; possible D gene TRBD2, 5 bases. The receptor's source is a donor at least 50 years old with non-small cell lung cancer. This CDR3 is CSAKADFDNEQFF. The CDR3 region has the DNA TGCAGTGCTAAAGCGGATTTTGACAATGAGCAGTTCTTC.